The clone carrying this TCR beta chain has ten or more counts. TCRdb recomputed calls from the 5' RACE reads with MiXCR, one row per CDR3 protein. The table has 23,000 or so distinct CDR3 sequences, roughly 4.5% seen once; the top ten hold more than 4%. This sample was taken from a study of spatial heterogeneity in lung cancer. The V end lost 6 bases, the J end lost 5 bases, and 22 bases lay between the germline ends. From germline, CDR1 is MNHEY and CDR2 SVGEGT. The CDR3 consists of 16 residues. The time point: sample taken at primary tumor resection. In each case, whole RNA from tumor, nontumor lung or frozen PBMC was sequenced unsorted. Donation came from around 72 patients with untreated early-stage non-small cell lung cancer.

The chain couples TRBV6-2 or TRBV6-3 to TRBJ1-1; TRBD1 is a possible D gene (6 bases). Here the sequenced sample was PBMCs, taken at surgery. The receptor was isolated from a male donor with early-stage non-small cell lung cancer. The CDR3 sequence: CASSYRERETGTEAFF. The CDR3 DNA follows: TGTGCCAGCAGCTACAGGGAACGGGAAACGGGGACTGAAGCTTTCTTT.